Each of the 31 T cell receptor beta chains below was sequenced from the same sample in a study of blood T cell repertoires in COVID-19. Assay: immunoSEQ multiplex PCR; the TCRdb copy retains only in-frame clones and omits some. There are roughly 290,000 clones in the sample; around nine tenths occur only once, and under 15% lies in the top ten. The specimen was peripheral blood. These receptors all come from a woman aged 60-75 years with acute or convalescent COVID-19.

In DNA form, the CDR3 reads TGTGCCAGCAGCTGGAGCGGGAGCGGCACAGATACGCAGTATTTT. Translation: CASSWSGSGTDTQYF. V is TRBV7-3 and J is TRBJ2-3; 8 bases match TRBD2. Germline loops: CDR1 SGHTA, CDR2 FQGTGA. This CDR3 contains 15 residues. The V gene end was trimmed by 4 bases and the J gene end by 1 base; junction bases not matched to a gene: 4. Drawing the rest from reference TRBV7-3 and TRBJ2-3, the complete variable domain is GAGVSQTPSNKVTEKGKYVELRCDPISGHTALYWYRQSLGQGPEFLIYFQGTGAADDSGLPNDRFFAVRPEGSVSTLKIQRTERGDSAVYLCASSWSGSGTDTQYFGPGTRLTVL.

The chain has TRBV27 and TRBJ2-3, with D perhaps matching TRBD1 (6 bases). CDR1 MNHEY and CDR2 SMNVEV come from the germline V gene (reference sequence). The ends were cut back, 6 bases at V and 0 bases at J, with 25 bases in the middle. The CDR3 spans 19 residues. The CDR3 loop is CASRRGSVGQRPSTDTQYF. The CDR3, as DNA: TGTGCCAGCAGAAGAGGTAGTGTAGGACAGCGACCTAGCACAGATACGCAGTATTTT.

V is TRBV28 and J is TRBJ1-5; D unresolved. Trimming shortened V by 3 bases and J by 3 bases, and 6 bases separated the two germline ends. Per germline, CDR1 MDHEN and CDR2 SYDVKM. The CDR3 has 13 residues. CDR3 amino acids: CASSFSSNQPQHF. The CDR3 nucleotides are TGTGCCAGCAGTTTCTCTTCCAATCAGCCCCAGCATTTT.

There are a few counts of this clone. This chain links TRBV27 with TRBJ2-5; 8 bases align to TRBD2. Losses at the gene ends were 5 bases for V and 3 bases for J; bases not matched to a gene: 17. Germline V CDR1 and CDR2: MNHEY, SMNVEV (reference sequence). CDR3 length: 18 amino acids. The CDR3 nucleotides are TGTGCCAGCAGTCCAGGACTAGCACGCTCCCCCGCAAAAGAGACCCAGTACTTC. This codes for CASSPGLARSPAKETQYF.

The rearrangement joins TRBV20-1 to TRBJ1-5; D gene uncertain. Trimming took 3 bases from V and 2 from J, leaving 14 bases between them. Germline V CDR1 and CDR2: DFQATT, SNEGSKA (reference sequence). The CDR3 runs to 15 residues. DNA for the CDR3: TGCAGTGCTAGTGTTAACGGTGAGGGCAATCAGCCCCAGCATTTT. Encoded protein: CSASVNGEGNQPQHF.

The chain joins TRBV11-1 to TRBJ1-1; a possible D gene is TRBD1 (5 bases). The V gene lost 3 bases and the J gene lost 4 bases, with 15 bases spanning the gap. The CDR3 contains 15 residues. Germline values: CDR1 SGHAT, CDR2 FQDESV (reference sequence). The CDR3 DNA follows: TGTGCCAGCAGCTTGGCGGGGGGTCTTCGCACTGAAGCTTTCTTT. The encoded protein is CASSLAGGLRTEAFF.

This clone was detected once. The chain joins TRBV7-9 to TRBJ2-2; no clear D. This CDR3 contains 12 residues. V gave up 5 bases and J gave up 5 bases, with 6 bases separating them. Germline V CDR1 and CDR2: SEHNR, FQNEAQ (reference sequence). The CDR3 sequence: CASSHSTGELFF. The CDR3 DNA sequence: TGTGCCAGCAGCCACAGTACCGGGGAGCTGTTTTTT.

CDR3 sequence reads: CASRQMNTEAFF. The CDR3 region has the DNA TGTGCCAGTAGGCAGATGAACACTGAAGCTTTCTTT. The V gene is TRBV19, the J gene TRBJ1-1; unclear D gene. Trimming pared 6 bases from V and 0 bases from J, leaving 5 bases between. CDR3 length: 12 amino acids. The germline CDR1 and CDR2 sequences are LNHDA and SQIVND (reference sequence).

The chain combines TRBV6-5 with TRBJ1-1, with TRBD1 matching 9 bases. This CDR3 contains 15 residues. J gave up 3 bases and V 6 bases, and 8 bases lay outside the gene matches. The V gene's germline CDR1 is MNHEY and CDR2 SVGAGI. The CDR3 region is CASRDYRTGDTEAFF. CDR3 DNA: TGTGCCAGCAGAGACTATAGGACAGGGGACACTGAAGCTTTCTTT.

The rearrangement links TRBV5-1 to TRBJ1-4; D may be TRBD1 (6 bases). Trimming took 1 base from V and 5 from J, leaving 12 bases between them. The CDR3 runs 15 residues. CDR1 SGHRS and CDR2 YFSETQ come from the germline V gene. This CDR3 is CASSLLSGGNEKLFF. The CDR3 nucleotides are TGCGCCAGCAGCTTGTTGTCGGGGGGCAATGAAAAACTGTTTTTT.

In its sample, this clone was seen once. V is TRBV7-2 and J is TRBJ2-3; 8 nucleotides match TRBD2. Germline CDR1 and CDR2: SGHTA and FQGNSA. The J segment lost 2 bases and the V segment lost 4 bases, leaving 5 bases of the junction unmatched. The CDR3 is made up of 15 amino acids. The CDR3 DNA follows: TGTGCCAGCAGCTCTACTAGCGGAATCACAGATACGCAGTATTTT. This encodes CASSSTSGITDTQYF.

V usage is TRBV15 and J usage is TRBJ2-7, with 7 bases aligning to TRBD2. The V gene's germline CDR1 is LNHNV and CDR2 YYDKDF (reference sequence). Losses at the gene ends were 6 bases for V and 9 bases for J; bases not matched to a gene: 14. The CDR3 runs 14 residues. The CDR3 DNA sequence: TGTGCCACCAGTGCCAAGAGCGGGAATGGACGGCAGTACTTC. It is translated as CATSAKSGNGRQYF.

Here the CDR3 reads CASSPATGQETQYF. DNA for the CDR3: TGCGCCAGCAGCCCGGCCACAGGGCAAGAGACCCAGTACTTC. The gene calls are TRBV5-1 and TRBJ2-5, with a possible D match to TRBD1 (6 bases). The V and J ends lost 4 bases and 2 bases respectively, with 12 bases between them. This CDR3 region has 14 residues. Germline V gene data show CDR1 as SGHRS and CDR2 as YFSETQ.

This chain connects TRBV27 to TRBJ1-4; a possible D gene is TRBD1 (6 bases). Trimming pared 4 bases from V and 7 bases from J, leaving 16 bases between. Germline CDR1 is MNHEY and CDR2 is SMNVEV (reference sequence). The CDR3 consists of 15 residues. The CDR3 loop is CASSSSGGWGEKLFF. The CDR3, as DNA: TGTGCCAGCAGTTCCTCGGGGGGCTGGGGTGAAAAACTGTTTTTT. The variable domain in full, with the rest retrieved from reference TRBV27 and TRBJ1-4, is EAQVTQNPRYLITVTGKKLTVTCSQNMNHEYMSWYRQDPGLGLRQIYYSMNVEVTDKGDVPEGYKVSRKEKRNFPLILESPSPNQTSLYFCASSSSGGWGEKLFFGSGTQLSVL.

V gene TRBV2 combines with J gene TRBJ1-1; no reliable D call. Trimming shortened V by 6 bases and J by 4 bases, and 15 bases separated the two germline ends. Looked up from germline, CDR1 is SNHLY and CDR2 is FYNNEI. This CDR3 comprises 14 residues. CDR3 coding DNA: TGTGCCAGCAGCGCCCCGGACTCTTTCACTGAAGCTTTCTTT. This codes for CASSAPDSFTEAFF.

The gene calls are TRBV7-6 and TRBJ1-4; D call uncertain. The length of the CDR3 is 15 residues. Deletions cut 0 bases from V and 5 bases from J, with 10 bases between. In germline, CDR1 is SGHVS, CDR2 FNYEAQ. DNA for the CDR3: TGTGCCAGCAGCTTAGCGGAGAGGGAGAATGAAAAACTGTTTTTT. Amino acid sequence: CASSLAERENEKLFF.

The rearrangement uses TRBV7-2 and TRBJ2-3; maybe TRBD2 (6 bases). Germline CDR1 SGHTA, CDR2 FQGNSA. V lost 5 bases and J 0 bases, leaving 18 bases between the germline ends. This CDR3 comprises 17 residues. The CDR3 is CASSLASWGVSTDTQYF. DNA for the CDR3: TGTGCCAGCAGCCTTGCATCGTGGGGGGTAAGCACAGATACGCAGTATTTT.

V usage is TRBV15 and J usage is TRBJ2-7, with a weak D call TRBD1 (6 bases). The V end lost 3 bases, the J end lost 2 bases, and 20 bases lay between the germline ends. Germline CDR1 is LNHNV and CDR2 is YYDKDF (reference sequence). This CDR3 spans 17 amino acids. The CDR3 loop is CATSRETPWTDPYEQYF. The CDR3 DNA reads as TGTGCCACCAGCAGGGAAACCCCCTGGACAGACCCCTACGAGCAGTACTTC.

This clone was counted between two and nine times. The CDR3 DNA sequence: TGTGCCAGTAGTATTCGGGGGATGGTCTACGAGCAGTACTTC. Translated, it gives CASSIRGMVYEQYF. V and J are TRBV19 and TRBJ2-7; maybe TRBD2 (6 bases). The germline V gene encodes CDR1 LNHDA and CDR2 SQIVND (reference sequence). The CDR3 has 14 residues. V gave up 3 bases and J gave up 3 bases, with 12 bases separating them.

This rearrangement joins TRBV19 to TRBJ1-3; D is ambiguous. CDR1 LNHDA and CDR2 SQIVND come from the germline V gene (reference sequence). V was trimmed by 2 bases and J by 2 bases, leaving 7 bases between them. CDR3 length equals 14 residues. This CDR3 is CASSIQAAGNTIYF. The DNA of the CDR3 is TGTGCCAGTAGTATACAGGCCGCTGGAAACACCATATATTTT. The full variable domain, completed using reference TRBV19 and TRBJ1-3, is DGGITQSPKYLFRKEGQNVTLSCEQNLNHDAMYWYRQDPGQGLRLIYYSQIVNDFQKGDIAEGYSVSREKKESFPLTVTSAQKNPTAFYLCASSIQAAGNTIYFGEGSWLTVV.

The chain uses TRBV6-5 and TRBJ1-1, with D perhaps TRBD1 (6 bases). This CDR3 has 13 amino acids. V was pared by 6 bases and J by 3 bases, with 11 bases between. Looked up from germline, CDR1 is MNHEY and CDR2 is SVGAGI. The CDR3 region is CASRYREDTEAFF. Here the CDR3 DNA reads TGTGCCAGCAGGTACAGGGAGGACACTGAAGCTTTCTTT.

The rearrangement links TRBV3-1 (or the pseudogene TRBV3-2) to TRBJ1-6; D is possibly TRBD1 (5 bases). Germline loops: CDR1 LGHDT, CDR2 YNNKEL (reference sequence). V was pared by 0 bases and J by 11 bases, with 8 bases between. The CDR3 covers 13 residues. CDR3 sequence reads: CASSQEQAAPLHF. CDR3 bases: TGTGCCAGCAGCCAAGAACAGGCGGCACCCCTCCACTTT.

Here the CDR3 reads CATSPQGTGNTIYF. The DNA for the CDR3 is TGTGCCACCAGTCCCCAGGGGACTGGAAACACCATATATTTT. The chain recombines TRBV15 with TRBJ1-3, with D possibly TRBD1 on 6 matching bases. Trimming took off 6 bases at V and 2 bases at J, with 11 bases between the two ends. The germline V gene has CDR1 LNHNV and CDR2 YYDKDF (reference sequence). The CDR3 loop spans 14 amino acids.

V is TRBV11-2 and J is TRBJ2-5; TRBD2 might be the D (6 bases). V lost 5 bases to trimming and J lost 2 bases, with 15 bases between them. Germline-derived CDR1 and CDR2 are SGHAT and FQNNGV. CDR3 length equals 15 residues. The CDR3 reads CASSRVTRGQETQYF. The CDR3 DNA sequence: TGTGCCAGCAGCCGGGTTACCCGGGGGCAAGAGACCCAGTACTTC.

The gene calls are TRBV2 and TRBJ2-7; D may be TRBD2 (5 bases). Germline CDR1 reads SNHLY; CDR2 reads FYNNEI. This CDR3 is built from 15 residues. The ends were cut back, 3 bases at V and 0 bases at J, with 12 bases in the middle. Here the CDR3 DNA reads TGTGCCAGCAGTGAGGACTCTAGCCCCTCCTACGAGCAGTACTTC. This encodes CASSEDSSPSYEQYF.

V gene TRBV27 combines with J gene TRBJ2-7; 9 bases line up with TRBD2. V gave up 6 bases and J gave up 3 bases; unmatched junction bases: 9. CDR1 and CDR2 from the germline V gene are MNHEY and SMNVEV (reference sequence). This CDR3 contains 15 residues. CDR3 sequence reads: CASRWTSDPLYEQYF. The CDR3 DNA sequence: TGTGCCAGCAGGTGGACTAGCGACCCACTCTACGAGCAGTACTTC.

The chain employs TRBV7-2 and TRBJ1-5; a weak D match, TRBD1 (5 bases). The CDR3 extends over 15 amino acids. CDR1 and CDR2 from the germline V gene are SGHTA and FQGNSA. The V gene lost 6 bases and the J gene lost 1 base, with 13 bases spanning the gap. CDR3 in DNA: TGTGCCAGCAGTTCAGGGACTTTAAGCAATCAGCCCCAGCATTTT. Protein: CASSSGTLSNQPQHF.

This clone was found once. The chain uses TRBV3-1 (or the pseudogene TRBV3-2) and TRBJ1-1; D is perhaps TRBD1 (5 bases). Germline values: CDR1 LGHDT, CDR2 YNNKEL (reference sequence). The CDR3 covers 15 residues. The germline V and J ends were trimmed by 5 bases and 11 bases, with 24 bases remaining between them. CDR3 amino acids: CASSDRPTVSSAAFF. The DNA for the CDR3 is TGTGCCAGCAGCGACCGACCGACAGTCTCCTCGGCGGCTTTCTTT.

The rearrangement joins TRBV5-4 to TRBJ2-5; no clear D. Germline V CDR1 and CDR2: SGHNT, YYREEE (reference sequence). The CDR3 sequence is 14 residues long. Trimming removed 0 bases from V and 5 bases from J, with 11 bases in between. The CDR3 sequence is CASSLGIAGETQYF. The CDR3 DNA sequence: TGTGCCAGCAGCTTGGGGATAGCTGGGGAGACCCAGTACTTC.

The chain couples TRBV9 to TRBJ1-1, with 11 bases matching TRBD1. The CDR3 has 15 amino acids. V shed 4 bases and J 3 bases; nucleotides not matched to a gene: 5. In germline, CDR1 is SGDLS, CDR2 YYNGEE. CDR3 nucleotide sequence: TGTGCCAGCAGCTTGGACAGGGGGCGGGACACTGAAGCTTTCTTT. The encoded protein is CASSLDRGRDTEAFF. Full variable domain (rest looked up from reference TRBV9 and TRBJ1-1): DSGVTQTPKHLITATGQRVTLRCSPRSGDLSVYWYQQSLDQGLQFLIQYYNGEERAKGNILERFSAQQFPDLHSELNLSSLELGDSALYFCASSLDRGRDTEAFFGQGTRLTVV.

CDR3 amino acids: CASSSPTAEAFF. In DNA form, the CDR3 reads TGTGCCAGCAGTTCCCCTACCGCTGAAGCTTTCTTT. The chain uses TRBV6-5 and TRBJ1-1; D call uncertain. CDR3 length equals 12 residues. Germline V CDR1 and CDR2: MNHEY, SVGAGI. Between the trimmed V and J ends, which lost 4 bases and 6 bases, there was a span of 9 bases.